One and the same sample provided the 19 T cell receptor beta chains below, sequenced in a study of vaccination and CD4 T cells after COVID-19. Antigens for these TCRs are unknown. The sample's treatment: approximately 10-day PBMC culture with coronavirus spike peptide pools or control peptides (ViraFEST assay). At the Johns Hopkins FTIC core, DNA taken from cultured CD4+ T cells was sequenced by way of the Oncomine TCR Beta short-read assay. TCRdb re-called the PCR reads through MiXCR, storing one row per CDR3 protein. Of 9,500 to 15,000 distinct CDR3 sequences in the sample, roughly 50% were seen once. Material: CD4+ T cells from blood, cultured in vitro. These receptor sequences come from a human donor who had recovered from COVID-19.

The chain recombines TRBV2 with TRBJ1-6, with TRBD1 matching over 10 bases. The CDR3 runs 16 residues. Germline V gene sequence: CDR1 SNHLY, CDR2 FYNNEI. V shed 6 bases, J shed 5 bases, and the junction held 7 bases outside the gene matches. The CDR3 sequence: CASRERQGAHNSPLHF. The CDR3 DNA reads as TGTGCCAGCAGAGAAAGACAGGGGGCCCATAATTCACCCCTCCACTTT.

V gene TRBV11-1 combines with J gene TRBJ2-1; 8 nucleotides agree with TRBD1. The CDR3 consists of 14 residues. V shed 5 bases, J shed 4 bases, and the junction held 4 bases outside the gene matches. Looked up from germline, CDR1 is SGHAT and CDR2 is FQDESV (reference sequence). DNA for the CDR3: TGTGCCAGCAGCCTGGGACAGGAATACAATGAGCAGTTCTTC. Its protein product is CASSLGQEYNEQFF.

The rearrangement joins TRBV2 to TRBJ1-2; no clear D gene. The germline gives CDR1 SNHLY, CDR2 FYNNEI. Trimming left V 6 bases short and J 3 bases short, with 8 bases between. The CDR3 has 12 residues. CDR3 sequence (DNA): TGTGCCAGCAGCCCGACGGACTATGGCTACACCTTC. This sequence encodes CASSPTDYGYTF.

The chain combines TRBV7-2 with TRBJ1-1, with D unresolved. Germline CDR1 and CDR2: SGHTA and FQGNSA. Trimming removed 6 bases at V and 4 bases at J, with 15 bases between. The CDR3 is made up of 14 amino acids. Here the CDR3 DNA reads TGTGCCAGCAGTTTCGCCGCGCGGGGCACTGAAGCTTTCTTT. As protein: CASSFAARGTEAFF.

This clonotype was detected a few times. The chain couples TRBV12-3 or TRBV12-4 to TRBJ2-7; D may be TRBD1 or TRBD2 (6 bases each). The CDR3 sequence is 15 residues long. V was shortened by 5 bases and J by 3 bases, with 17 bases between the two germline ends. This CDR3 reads CASSTLRDTIYEQYF. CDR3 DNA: TGTGCCAGCAGTACCCTGCGGGACACCATCTACGAGCAGTACTTC.

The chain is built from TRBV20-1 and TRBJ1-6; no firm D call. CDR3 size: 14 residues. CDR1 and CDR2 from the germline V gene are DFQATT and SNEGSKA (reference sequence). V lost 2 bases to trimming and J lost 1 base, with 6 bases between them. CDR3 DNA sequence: TGCAGTGCTAGACGAGGTTCCTATAATTCACCCCTCCACTTT. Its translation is CSARRGSYNSPLHF.

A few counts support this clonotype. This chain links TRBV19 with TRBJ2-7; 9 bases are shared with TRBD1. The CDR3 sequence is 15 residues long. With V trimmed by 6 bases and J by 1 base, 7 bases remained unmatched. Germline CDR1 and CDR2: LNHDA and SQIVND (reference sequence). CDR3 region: CASRLQGTGSYEQYF. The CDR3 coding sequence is TGTGCCAGTAGGCTGCAGGGGACAGGGTCCTACGAGCAGTACTTC.

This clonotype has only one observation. The CDR3 sequence: CASTYRGRREKLFF. CDR3 bases: TGTGCCAGCACGTACAGGGGGAGGAGAGAAAAACTGTTTTTT. V and J are TRBV15 and TRBJ1-4; 8 nucleotides match TRBD1. Germline-derived CDR1 and CDR2 are LNHNV and YYDKDF (reference sequence). This CDR3 is built from 14 residues. V lost 10 bases to trimming and J lost 8 bases; unmatched junction nucleotides: 12.

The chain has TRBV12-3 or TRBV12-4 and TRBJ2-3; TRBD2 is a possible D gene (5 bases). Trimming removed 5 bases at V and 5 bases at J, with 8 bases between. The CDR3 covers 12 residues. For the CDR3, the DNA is TGTGCCAGCAGTCTGACTATAGATACGCAGTATTTT. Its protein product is CASSLTIDTQYF.

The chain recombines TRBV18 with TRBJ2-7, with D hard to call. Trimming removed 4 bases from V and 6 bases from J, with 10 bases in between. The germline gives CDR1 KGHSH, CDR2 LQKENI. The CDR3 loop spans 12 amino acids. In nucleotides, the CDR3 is TGTGCCAGCTCACAGAGCTTCGGCGAGCAGTACTTC. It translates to CASSQSFGEQYF. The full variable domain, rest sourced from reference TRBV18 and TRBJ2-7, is NAGVMQNPRHLVRRRGQEARLRCSPMKGHSHVYWYRQLPEEGLKFMVYLQKENIIDESGMPKERFSAEFPKEGPSILRIQQVVRGDSAAYFCASSQSFGEQYFGPGTRLTVT.

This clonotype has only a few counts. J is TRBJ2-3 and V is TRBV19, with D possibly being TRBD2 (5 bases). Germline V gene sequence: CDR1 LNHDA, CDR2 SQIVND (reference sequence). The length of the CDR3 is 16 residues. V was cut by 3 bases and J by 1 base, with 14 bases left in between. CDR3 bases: TGTGCCAGTAGTATTTTGGTCTCCGGGGGCACAGATACGCAGTATTTT. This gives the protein CASSILVSGGTDTQYF.

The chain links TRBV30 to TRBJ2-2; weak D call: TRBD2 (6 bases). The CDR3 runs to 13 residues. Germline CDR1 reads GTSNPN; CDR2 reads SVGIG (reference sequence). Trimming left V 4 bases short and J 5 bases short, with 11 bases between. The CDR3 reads CAWTRGLTGELFF. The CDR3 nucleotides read TGTGCCTGGACCCGGGGACTGACCGGGGAGCTGTTTTTT.

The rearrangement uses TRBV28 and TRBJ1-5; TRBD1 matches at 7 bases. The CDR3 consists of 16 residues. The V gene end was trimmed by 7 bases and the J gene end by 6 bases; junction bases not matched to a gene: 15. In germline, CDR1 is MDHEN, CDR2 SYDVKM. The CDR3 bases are TGTGCCAGCATCCCGGGGGGAAGGGGGCAGAGTCAGCCCCAGCATTTT. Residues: CASIPGGRGQSQPQHF.

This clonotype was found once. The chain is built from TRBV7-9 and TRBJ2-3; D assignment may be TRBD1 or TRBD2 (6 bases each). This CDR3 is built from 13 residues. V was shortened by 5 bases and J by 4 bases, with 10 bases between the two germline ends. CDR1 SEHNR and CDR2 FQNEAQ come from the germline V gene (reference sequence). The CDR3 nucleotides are TGTGCCAGCAGCGTCGGGGGCGCAGATACGCAGTATTTT. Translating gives CASSVGGADTQYF.

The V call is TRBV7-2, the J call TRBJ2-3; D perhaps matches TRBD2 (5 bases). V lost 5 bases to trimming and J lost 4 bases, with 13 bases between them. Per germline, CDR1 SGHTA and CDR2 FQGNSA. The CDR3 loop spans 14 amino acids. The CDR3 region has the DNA TGTGCCAGCAGCCCCAAAGCGGAATCAGATACGCAGTATTTT. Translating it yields CASSPKAESDTQYF.

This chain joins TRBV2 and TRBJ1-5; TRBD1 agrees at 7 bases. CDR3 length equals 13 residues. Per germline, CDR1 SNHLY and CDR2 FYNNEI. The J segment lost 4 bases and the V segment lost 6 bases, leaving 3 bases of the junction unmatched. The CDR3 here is CASRRDSNQPQHF. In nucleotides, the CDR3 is TGTGCCAGCAGGAGGGACAGTAATCAGCCCCAGCATTTT.

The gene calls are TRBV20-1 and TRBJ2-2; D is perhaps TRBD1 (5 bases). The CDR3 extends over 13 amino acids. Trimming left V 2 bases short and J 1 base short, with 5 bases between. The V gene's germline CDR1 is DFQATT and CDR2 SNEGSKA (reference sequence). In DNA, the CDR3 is TGCAGTGCTAGAACAGGGAACACCGGGGAGCTGTTTTTT. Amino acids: CSARTGNTGELFF.

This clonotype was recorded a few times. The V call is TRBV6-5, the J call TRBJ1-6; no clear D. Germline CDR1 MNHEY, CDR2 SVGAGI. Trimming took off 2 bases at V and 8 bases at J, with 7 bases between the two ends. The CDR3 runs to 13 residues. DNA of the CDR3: TGTGCCAGCAGTTACCGACCAGATTCACCCCTCCACTTT. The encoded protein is CASSYRPDSPLHF.

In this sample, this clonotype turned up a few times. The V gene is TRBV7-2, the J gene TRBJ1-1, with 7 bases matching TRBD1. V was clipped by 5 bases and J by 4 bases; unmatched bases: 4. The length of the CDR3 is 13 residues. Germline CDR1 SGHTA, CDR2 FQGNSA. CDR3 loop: CASSMGQLTEAFF. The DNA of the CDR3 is TGTGCCAGCAGCATGGGACAGCTCACTGAAGCTTTCTTT.